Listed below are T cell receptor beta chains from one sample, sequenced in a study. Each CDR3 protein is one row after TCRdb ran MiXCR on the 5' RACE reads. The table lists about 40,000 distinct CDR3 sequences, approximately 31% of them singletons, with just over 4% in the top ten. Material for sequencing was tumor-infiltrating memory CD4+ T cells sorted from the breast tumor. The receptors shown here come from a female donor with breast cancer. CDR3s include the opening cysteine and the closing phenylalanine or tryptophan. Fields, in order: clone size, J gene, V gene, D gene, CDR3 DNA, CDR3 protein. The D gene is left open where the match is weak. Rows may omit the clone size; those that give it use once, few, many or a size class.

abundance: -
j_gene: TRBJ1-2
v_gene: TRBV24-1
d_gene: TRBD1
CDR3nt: TGTGCCACCAGTGAGGACAGGGGGGACTATGGCTACACCTTC
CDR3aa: CATSEDRGDYGYTF

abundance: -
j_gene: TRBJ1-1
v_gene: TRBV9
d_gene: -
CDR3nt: TGTGCCAGCAGCGTAGGGTACCACACTGAAGCTTTCTTT
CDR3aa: CASSVGYHTEAFF

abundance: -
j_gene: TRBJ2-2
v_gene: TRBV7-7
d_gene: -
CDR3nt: TGTGCCAGCAGCTCGGGGACAACCGGGGAGCTGTTTTTT
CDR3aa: CASSSGTTGELFF

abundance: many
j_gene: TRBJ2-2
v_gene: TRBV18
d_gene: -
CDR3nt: TGTGCCAGCTCTCTAGGGACACCACCGAACACCGGGGAGCTGTTTTTT
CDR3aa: CASSLGTPPNTGELFF

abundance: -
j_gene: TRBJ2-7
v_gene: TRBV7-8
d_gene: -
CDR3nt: TGTGCCAGCAGCCATCAGGGATCCACCTACGAGCAGTACTTC
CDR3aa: CASSHQGSTYEQYF

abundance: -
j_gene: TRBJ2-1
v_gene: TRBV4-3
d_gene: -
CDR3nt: TGCGCCAGCAGCCAAGGCCGGCGTGACGATGAGCAGTTCTTC
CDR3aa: CASSQGRRDDEQFF

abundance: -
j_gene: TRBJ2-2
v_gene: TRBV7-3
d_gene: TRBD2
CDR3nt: TGTGCCAGCAGCTTAAGGGCCCGACTAGCGGGAGACACCGGGGAGCTGTTTTTT
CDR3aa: CASSLRARLAGDTGELFF

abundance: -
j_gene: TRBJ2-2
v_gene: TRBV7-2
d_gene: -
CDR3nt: TGTGCCAGCGGACCGAGACGTAGCGGAAACACCGGGGAGCTGTTTTTT
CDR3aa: CASGPRRSGNTGELFF

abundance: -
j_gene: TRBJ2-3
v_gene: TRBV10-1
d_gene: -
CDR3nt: TGCGCCAGCAGATACTACAGTACCGGATTTTCCGGAGATACGCAGTATTTT
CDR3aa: CASRYYSTGFSGDTQYF

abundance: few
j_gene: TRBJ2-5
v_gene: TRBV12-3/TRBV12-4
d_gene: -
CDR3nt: TGTGCCAGCACGCCGGGCAGGGGGGGGGAGACCCAGTACTTC
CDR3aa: CASTPGRGGETQYF

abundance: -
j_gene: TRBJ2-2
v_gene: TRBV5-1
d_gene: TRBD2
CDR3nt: TGCGCCAGCAGCTTGGCCCTGGCGGGAGACACCGGGGAGCTGTTTTTT
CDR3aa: CASSLALAGDTGELFF

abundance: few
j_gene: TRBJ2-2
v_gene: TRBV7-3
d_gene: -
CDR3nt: TGTGCCAGCAGCACCACTGGGGCCGGGGAGCTGTTTTTT
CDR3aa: CASSTTGAGELFF

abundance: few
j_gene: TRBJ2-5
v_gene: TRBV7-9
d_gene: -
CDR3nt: TGTGCCAGCAGCTTCGGACAAGAGACCCAGTACTTC
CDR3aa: CASSFGQETQYF

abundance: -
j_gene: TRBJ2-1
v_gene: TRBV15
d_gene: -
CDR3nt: TGTGCCACCAGCAGAGTAGCGGCCTACAATGAGCAGTTCTTC
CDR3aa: CATSRVAAYNEQFF

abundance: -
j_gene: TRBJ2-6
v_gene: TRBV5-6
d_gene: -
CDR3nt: TGTGCCAGCAGCTTAAACGGGTTCTCTGGGGCCAACGTCCTGACTTTC
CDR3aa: CASSLNGFSGANVLTF

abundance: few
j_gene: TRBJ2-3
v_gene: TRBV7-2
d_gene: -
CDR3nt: TGTGCCAGCAGCTGGGGGGGCCGGACGTTCACAGATACGCAGTATTTT
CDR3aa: CASSWGGRTFTDTQYF

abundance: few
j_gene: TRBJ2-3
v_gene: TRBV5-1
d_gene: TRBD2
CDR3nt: TGCGCCAGCAGCCCCGGGACTAGCGGCCCAGCAGATACGCAGTATTTT
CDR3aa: CASSPGTSGPADTQYF

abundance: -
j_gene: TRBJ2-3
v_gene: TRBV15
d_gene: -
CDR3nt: TGTGCCACCAGTCGTCTCAGGAACACAGATACGCAGTATTTT
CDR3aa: CATSRLRNTDTQYF

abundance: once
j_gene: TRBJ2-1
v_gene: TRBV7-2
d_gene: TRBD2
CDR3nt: TGTGCCAGCAGCTCGGTAGCGGGGGGCTTTTACAATGAGCAGTTCTTC
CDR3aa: CASSSVAGGFYNEQFF

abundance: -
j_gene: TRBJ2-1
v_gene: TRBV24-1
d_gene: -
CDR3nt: TGTGCCACCAGTGGGGGAATTGGCAGCTCCTACAATGAGCAGTTCTTC
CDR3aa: CATSGGIGSSYNEQFF

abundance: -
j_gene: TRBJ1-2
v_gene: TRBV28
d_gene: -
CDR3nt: TGTGCCAGCAGTTTACGGGTCAGTGAAAGGACCTTC
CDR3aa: CASSLRVSERTF

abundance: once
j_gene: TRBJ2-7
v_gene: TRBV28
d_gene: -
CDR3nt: TGTGCCAGCAGTACCGGGACGGCTTCCTACGAGCAGTACTTC
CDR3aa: CASSTGTASYEQYF

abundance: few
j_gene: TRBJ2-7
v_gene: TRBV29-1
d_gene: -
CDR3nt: TGCAGCGTTGGGGCCGGGACACTTACCTACGAGCAGTACTTC
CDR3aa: CSVGAGTLTYEQYF

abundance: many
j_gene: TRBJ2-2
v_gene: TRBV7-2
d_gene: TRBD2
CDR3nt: TGTGCCAGCAGCTTACCGGGGAGGGTACAGGGGGAGCTGTTTTTT
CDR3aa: CASSLPGRVQGELFF

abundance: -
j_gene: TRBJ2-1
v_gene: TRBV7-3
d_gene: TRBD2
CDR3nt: TGTGCCAGCAGCCCCTTCGCTAGCGGGACGACCAATGAGCAGTTCTTC
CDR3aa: CASSPFASGTTNEQFF

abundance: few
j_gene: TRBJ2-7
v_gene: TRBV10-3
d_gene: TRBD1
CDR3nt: TGTGCCATCACCGCCGACAGGGGCGAGCAGTACTTC
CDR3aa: CAITADRGEQYF

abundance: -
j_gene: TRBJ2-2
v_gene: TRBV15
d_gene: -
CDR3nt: TGTGCCACCAGCAGGCACCCGTCGGGGGCCACCGGGGAGCTGTTTTTT
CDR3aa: CATSRHPSGATGELFF

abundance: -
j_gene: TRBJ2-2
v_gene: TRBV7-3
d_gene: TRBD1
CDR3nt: TGTGCCAGCAGCCCATCAGGGGGCCTGAACACCGGGGAGCTGTTTTTT
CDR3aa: CASSPSGGLNTGELFF

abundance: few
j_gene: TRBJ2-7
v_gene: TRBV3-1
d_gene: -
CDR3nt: TGTGCCAGCAGTAAAGACGGATACTACGAGCAGTACTTC
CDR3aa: CASSKDGYYEQYF

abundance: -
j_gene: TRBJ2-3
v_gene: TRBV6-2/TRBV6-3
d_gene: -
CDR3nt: TGTGCCAGCAGTTACGGTGGACTCACAGATACGCAGTATTTT
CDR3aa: CASSYGGLTDTQYF

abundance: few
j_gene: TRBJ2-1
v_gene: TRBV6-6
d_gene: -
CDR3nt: TGTGCCAGCAGTTACTCTAGGGGGTACAATGAGCAGTTCTTC
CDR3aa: CASSYSRGYNEQFF

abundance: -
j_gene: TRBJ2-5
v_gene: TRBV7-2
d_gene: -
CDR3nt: TGTGCCAGCAGCCCCGGATCCTTGTACCAAGAGACCCAGTACTTC
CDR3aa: CASSPGSLYQETQYF